This TCR beta chain appears in the sequencing data of a study of CD8+ T cells in alopecia areata. Study-wide findings and caveats: For baseline CD8+ expansion, any link to response stays uncertain with one nonresponder.

Germline values: CDR1 MGHRA, CDR2 YSYEKL. There are 17 residues in the CDR3. V lost 5 bases and J 4 bases, leaving 18 bases between the germline ends. As regards this clone: Its antigen is unidentified.

Once RNA had been extracted, it was reverse transcribed into cDNA to act as the sequencing template. Measured with immunoSEQ multiplex PCR; TCRdb has only the in-frame clones, and not every one. The data show roughly 190,000 clones, 45% to 65% seen once. The treatment was: oral pan-JAK inhibitor, 5-10 mg twice daily. The input for sequencing was CD4+ T cells sorted from blood, taken at week 4, from a patient treated with tofacitinib. The rearrangement links TRBV4-1 to TRBJ2-6; a weak D match, TRBD1 (5 bases). This clonotype was sampled from a human donor with alopecia areata. The CDR3 nucleotides are TGCGCCAGCAGCGAACTGGGTCAGGGTCTGGGGGCCAACGTCCTGACTTTC. Amino acids: CASSELGQGLGANVLTF.